Included here is one T cell receptor (beta chain) sequence, with context. The CDR3 runs to 14 residues. The germline V gene encodes CDR1 MDHEN and CDR2 SYDVKM. V was pared by 6 bases and J by 4 bases, with 14 bases between. The data stem from a study of blood T cell repertoires in COVID-19. Looking at the study overall: COVID-19 samples, acute and convalescent, were from the United States, Italy and Spain. T cells, B-cell-depleted T cells, or PBMCs supplied cDNA or gDNA.

Assay used: immunoSEQ multiplex PCR; TCRdb lists only in-frame clones, some missing. Of around 48,000 clones listed, around nine tenths are singletons. The sequencing sample was made of peripheral blood. V usage is TRBV28 and J usage is TRBJ2-3, with a possible D match to TRBD2 (5 bases). This receptor was identified in a man between 60 and 75 years old with active or convalescent COVID-19. The CDR3 coding sequence is TGTGCCAGCAGAGGTGGGAGAGTTGCAGATACGCAGTATTTT. This translates into CASRGGRVADTQYF.